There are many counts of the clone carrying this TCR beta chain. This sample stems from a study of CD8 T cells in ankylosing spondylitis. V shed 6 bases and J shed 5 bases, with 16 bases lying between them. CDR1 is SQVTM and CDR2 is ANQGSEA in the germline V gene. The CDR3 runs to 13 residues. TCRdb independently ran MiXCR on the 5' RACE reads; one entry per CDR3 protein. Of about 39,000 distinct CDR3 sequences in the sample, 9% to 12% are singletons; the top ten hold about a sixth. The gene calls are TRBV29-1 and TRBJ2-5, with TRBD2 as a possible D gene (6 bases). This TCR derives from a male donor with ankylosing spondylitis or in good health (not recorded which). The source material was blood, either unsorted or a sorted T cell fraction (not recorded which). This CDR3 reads CSVERDSGETQYF. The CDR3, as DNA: TGCAGCGTCGAAAGGGACTCAGGGGAGACCCAGTACTTC.